The sequence of this T cell receptor (beta chain) was determined in a study of cytomegalovirus exposure and HLA in healthy donors. Study results and limitations: Previous analysis showed most TCR beta V segments were productive about 90% or about 30% of the time. The study designated about 160 TCR beta chains cytomegalovirus-associated. In a later analysis, at a false discovery rate of 0.05, 16,951 TCR beta sequences were associated with HLA alleles.

The PCR made use of 60 Vbeta and 13 Jbeta primers. Clones were sequenced by immunoSEQ multiplex PCR, and TCRdb holds only the in-frame ones, with some missing. The table records 120,000 or so clones, about three quarters of them present only once. This CDR3 spans 17 amino acids. Germline CDR1 MNHEY, CDR2 SMNVEV (reference sequence). V shed 2 bases and J 0 bases; nucleotides not matched to a gene: 7. Remarks on this clone: As yet, its antigen is unknown.

The chain carries TRBV27 and TRBJ2-3; 8 nucleotides agree with TRBD2. This sequence originates from a female donor in good health and CMV-seronegative. The material sequenced was PBMCs. The CDR3 nucleotides are TGTGCCAGCAGTTTAGGGCTAGCGGGCCCTAGCACAGATACGCAGTATTTT. Protein sequence: CASSLGLAGPSTDTQYF.